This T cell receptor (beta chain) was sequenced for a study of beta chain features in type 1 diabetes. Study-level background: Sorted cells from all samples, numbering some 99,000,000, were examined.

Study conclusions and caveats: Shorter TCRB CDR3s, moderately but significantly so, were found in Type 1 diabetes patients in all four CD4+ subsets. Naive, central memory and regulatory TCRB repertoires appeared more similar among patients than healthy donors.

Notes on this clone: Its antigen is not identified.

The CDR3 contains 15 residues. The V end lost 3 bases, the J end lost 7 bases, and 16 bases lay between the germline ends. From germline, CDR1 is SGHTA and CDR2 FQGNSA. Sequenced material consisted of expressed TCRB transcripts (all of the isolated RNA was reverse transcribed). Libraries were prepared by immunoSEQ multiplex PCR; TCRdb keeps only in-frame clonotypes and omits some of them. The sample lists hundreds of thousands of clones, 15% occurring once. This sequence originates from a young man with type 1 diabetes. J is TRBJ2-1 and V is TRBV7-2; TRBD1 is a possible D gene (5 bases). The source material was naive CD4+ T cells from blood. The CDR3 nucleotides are TGTGCCAGCAGCTTCTACAACCAGGGTTGGAATGAGCAGTTCTTC. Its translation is CASSFYNQGWNEQFF.